This entry lists 18 T cell receptor beta chains sequenced from one sample in a study of T cell clonality in common variable immunodeficiency. The assay was immunoSEQ multiplex PCR, and TCRdb's table has in-frame clones only and misses some. The sample is made up of roughly 48,000 clones, none counted only once. Sequences were obtained from peripheral blood mononuclear cells. These receptors were collected from a person aged 18-70 years in good health.

This clone has ten or more counts. This CDR3 reads CASTRKTGTSFYNEQFF. The DNA read from the CDR3 is TGCGCCAGCACCAGGAAGACCGGGACTAGCTTCTACAATGAG. The V gene is TRBV4-1, the J gene TRBJ2-1; 9 bases line up with TRBD2. The read halts 3 residues ahead of the CDR3 end, with the missing end drawn from the germline J gene. Germline assignment: CDR1 MGHRA and CDR2 YSYEKL. V shed 7 bases and J 3 bases; nucleotides not matched to a gene: 13. The CDR3 has 17 amino acids.

This clone appeared many times. The CDR3 is cut off 3 residues early in the read; its end comes from the germline J gene. This chain uses TRBV5-1 with TRBJ2-4, with 7 nucleotides matching TRBD1. The CDR3 loop spans 13 amino acids. From germline, CDR1 is SGHRS and CDR2 YFSETQ. V lost 5 bases to trimming and J lost 7 bases; unmatched junction nucleotides: 6. The CDR3 loop reads CASRLGTANIQYF. Incomplete CDR3 DNA: TGCGCCAGCAGACTAGGGACAGCGAACATT.

This clone came up many times. With the read ending 3 residues before the CDR3 end, the germline J gene is used to fill in that end. The chain is built from TRBV14 and TRBJ2-7, with D unresolved. The CDR3 length is 14 residues. Trimming pared 2 bases from V and 2 bases from J, leaving 10 bases between. CDR1 and CDR2 (germline): SGHDN, FVKESK. The sequenced CDR3 bases are TGTGCCAGCAGCCAATTGCTCTATCCCTACGAG. Its protein product is CASSQLLYPYE. The CDR3 in its entirety is CASSQLLYPYEQYF.

The table lists this clone with many counts. The CDR3 spells CSARDRGFGTQYF. CDR3 DNA (partial): TGCAGTGCTAGAGATCGCGGGTTTGGAACG. The chain carries TRBV20-1 and TRBJ2-3; D might be TRBD2 (5 bases). The read gets to within 3 residues of the CDR3 end, and the germline J gene fills in the rest. There are 13 residues in the CDR3. In germline, CDR1 is DFQATT, CDR2 SNEGSKA (reference sequence).

Only a few counts were recorded for this clone. A much larger clone lies one base from this, so it may be a read error. The sequenced part of the CDR3 DNA is TGTGCCAGCAGCTTAGCGGCAGGGCTCTCTGGGGCCAACGTG. Its protein product is CASSLAAGLSGANV. The full CDR3 protein reads CASSLAAGLSGANVLFF. The V and J genes are TRBV7-2 and TRBJ2-2; D is possibly TRBD1 (5 bases). Sequencing ends 3 residues short of the CDR3 end; the germline J gene provides the rest. Germline values: CDR1 SGHTA, CDR2 FQGNSA. This CDR3 contains 17 residues.

This clone was seen repeatedly, ten times or more. Sequence at one end of the junction differs from germline and may be a read error. The read gets to within 3 residues of the CDR3 end, and the germline J gene fills in the rest. V is TRBV4-2 and J is TRBJ2-3, with D possibly being TRBD2 (5 bases). The CDR3 sequence is 14 residues long. CDR1 is LGHNA, CDR2 YNFKEQ, per germline. CDR3 protein: CASSQEFRGDTQYF. The CDR3 DNA, read in part, is TGCGCCAGCAGCCAAGAGTTCCGGGGAGATACG.

This clone was observed at least ten times. The read halts 3 residues ahead of the CDR3 end, with the missing end drawn from the germline J gene. The chain couples TRBV11-2 to TRBJ2-2; maybe TRBD2 (5 bases). The length of the CDR3 is 15 residues. V lost 1 base and J lost 0, with 6 bases in between. Per germline, CDR1 SGHAT and CDR2 FQNNGV. CDR3 DNA, as far as it was read: TGTGCCAGCAGCTTAGTAGCGTCGAACACCGGGGAG. Its protein product is CASSLVASNTGE. The CDR3 in full is CASSLVASNTGELFF.

This clone was observed at least ten times. The sequenced fragment ends 3 residues before the CDR3 boundary, so the rest is inferred from the germline J gene. The chain combines TRBV5-1 with TRBJ2-1; 9 bases agree with TRBD2. V was clipped by 0 bases and J by 6 bases; unmatched bases: 7. The CDR3 runs 16 residues. Germline values: CDR1 SGHRS, CDR2 YFSETQ. The chain's CDR3 is CASSLDLAGRGNEQFF. CDR3 bases read: TGCGCCAGCAGCTTGGACCTAGCGGGGAGGGGCAATGAG. Looking up the rest from reference TRBV5-1 and TRBJ2-1 gives the full variable domain: KAGVTQTPRYLIKTRGQQVTLSCSPISGHRSVSWYQQTPGQGLQFLFEYFSETQRNKGNFPGRFSGRQFSNSRSEMNVSTLELGDSALYLCASSLDLAGRGNEQFFGPGTRLTVL.

This clone has at least ten counts. The read terminates 3 residues ahead of where the CDR3 ends, so the germline J gene completes it. The chain links TRBV5-1 to TRBJ2-5, with 9 bases aligning to TRBD1. The CDR3 covers 15 residues. V lost 3 bases and J lost 5; bases outside the gene matches: 8. CDR1 and CDR2 (germline): SGHRS, YFSETQ. The covered CDR3 bases are TGCGCCAGCAGCTACACAGGGGGCGTAGGGGAGACC. It specifies CASSYTGGVGET. The CDR3 reads in full as CASSYTGGVGETQYF.

This clone occurred many times. The read halts 3 residues ahead of the CDR3 end, with the missing end drawn from the germline J gene. The J gene is TRBJ2-1, the V gene TRBV5-5; D remains unclear. The CDR3 spans 13 residues. Germline CDR1 SGHKS, CDR2 YYEKEE (reference sequence). V was pared by 0 bases and J by 6 bases, with 7 bases between. CDR3 DNA (partial): TGTGCCAGCAGCTTGGTGGCTAGCAATGAG. Translating gives CASSLVASNE. From start to end, the CDR3 is CASSLVASNEQFF.

As concerns this clone: The read is 3 residues too short to cover the CDR3 end, so that end is filled in from the germline J gene. This sequence joins TRBV5-1 and TRBJ2-3; 9 positions match TRBD1. This CDR3 comprises 14 residues. CDR1 is SGHRS, CDR2 YFSETQ, per germline. The CDR3 loop is CASSLTGGQETQYF. CDR3 DNA, as far as it was read: TGCGCCAGCAGCTTGACAGGGGGCCAAGAGACG.

This clone was seen at least ten times. The DNA ends 3 residues before the CDR3 does, and the rest of the CDR3 is filled in from the germline J gene. The chain couples TRBV18 to TRBJ2-4; D call uncertain. Germline lookup yields CDR1 KGHSH and CDR2 LQKENI. The length of the CDR3 is 14 residues. Trimming removed 6 bases at V and 0 bases at J, with 9 bases between. The CDR3: CASSVAQAKNIQYF. CDR3 DNA, as far as it was read: TGTGCCAGCTCGGTGGCCCAAGCCAAAAACATT.

Details on this clone: The missing CDR3 end, 3 residues past where the read stops, is filled in from the germline J gene. The rearrangement uses TRBV10-3 and TRBJ2-1; TRBD2 aligns across 8 bases. CDR3 size: 18 residues. Trimming cost V 4 bases and J 3 bases; bases outside gene matches: 14. Germline CDR1 and CDR2: ENHRY and SYGVKD. CDR3 loop: CAISVEAGVVRDYNEQFF. Incomplete CDR3 DNA: TGTGCCATCAGTGTAGAAGCGGGAGTTGTTCGGGACTACAATGAG.

About this clone: Read coverage stops 3 residues before the CDR3 terminus; the germline J gene supplies the remainder. This sequence joins TRBV18 and TRBJ1-1; TRBD1 is a possible D gene (5 bases). The V end lost 4 bases, the J end lost 6 bases, and 9 bases lay between the germline ends. This CDR3 has 12 residues. In germline, CDR1 is KGHSH, CDR2 LQKENI. CDR3 bases read: TGTGCCAGCTCACGGACAAGCGCTGAA. This codes for CASSRTSAE. The CDR3 in full is CASSRTSAEAFF.

This clone has a count of ten or more. The read halts 3 residues ahead of the CDR3 end, with the missing end drawn from the germline J gene. The identical CDR3 is also encoded by other nucleotide sequences in the sample. The chain joins TRBV20-1 to TRBJ1-3, with D possibly being TRBD1 (5 bases). Looked up from germline, CDR1 is DFQATT and CDR2 is SNEGSKA (reference sequence). The CDR3 has 13 amino acids. With 3 bases removed from V and 8 bases from J, the gap between germline ends came to 14 bases. CDR3 amino acids: CSASPGLGHTIYF. Partial CDR3 DNA: TGCAGTGCTAGTCCAGGGCTAGGACACACC.

Turning to this clone: One base away lies a much larger clone, so this may be a sequencing read error. From the germline J gene comes the end of the CDR3, since the read stops 3 residues before it. The chain recombines TRBV6-2 or TRBV6-3 with TRBJ2-7, with 7 bases matching TRBD2. This CDR3 contains 14 residues. Germline V gives CDR1 MNHEY, CDR2 SVGEGT. V was pared by 7 bases and J by 2 bases, with 8 bases of the junction left unmatched. The CDR3 is CASKEEGLTYEQYF. The DNA read from the CDR3 is TGTGCCAGCAAGGAGGAGGGACTAACCTACGAG.

Ten or more counts support this clone. The CDR3 is cut off 3 residues early in the read; its end comes from the germline J gene. The chain couples TRBV5-1 to TRBJ2-7, with 8 bases fitting TRBD2. CDR1 SGHRS and CDR2 YFSETQ come from the germline V gene. V gave up 2 bases and J gave up 3 bases; unmatched junction bases: 10. CDR3 size: 16 residues. Here the CDR3 reads CASSFGGLEGGYEQYF. The covered CDR3 bases are TGCGCCAGCAGCTTTGGGGGACTAGAGGGGGGCTACGAG.

This clone was counted ten times or more. The missing CDR3 end, 3 residues past where the read stops, is filled in from the germline J gene. The chain joins TRBV30 to TRBJ2-2; D is possibly TRBD2 (5 bases). CDR3 size: 13 residues. Trimming pared 1 base from V and 6 bases from J, leaving 9 bases between. CDR1 and CDR2 (germline): GTSNPN, SVGIG (reference sequence). The part of the CDR3 DNA that was read is TGTGCCTGGAGTGAACGGGGATCCGGGGAG. As protein: CAWSERGSGE. The whole CDR3 sequence reads CAWSERGSGELFF.